This TCR beta chain is from a study of T cell clones after liver transplantation. In the study overall: Samples came from ITN030ST, which attempted immunosuppression withdrawal within 2 years of liver transplantation. TCRbeta sequencing after a pre-transplant mixed lymphocyte reaction identified graft-donor-reactive clones, later tracked in post-transplant blood. Study results and caveats: Small, mixed patient groups and varying post-transplant times limit these conclusions. In 5 of 8 subjects, circulating graft-donor-reactive CD4 TCRbeta sequences fell significantly after transplant.

Repertoires were generated with immunoSEQ multiplex PCR, while TCRdb's copy carries only in-frame clones and drops some. The sample carries 65,000 to 95,000 clones, around 80% recorded once. Points on this clone: The antigen is unknown.

After removal of 2 bases from V and 4 bases from J, the junction contained 13 bases not matched to a gene. The CDR3 covers 18 residues. The germline gives CDR1 SGHAT, CDR2 FQNNGV. This chain uses TRBV11-2 with TRBJ1-3; 8 positions match TRBD1. Sequenced here: CD4+ T cells from blood, sampled before liver transplant. This TCR was sampled from a human donor who received a liver transplant. In DNA form, the CDR3 reads TGTGCCAGCAGCTTAAGTGGACAGGGCCGGTGGCGGGGAAACACCATATATTTT. Amino acids: CASSLSGQGRWRGNTIYF.